These 15 T cell receptor beta chains were all obtained from the same sample, sequenced in a study of blood T cell repertoires in COVID-19. Clones were sequenced by immunoSEQ multiplex PCR, and TCRdb holds only the in-frame ones, with some missing. Of 180,000 or so clones listed, nearly 90% are singletons. Material for sequencing was PBMCs or T cells enriched from blood (not recorded which). These receptors all stem from a woman aged 40 to 55 with acute COVID-19.

This clone has only a few counts. V is TRBV19 and J is TRBJ2-5, with TRBD1 matching over 8 bases. The CDR3 loop spans 15 amino acids. The junction had 5 bases not matched to a gene; V was cut back by 0 bases and J by 5 bases. CDR1 and CDR2 (germline): LNHDA, SQIVND (reference sequence). The CDR3, as DNA: TGTGCCAGTAGTATAGAATCAGGGGGCGGGGAGACCCAGTACTTC. Its protein product is CASSIESGGGETQYF. The full variable domain, with the rest looked up from reference TRBV19 and TRBJ2-5, is DGGITQSPKYLFRKEGQNVTLSCEQNLNHDAMYWYRQDPGQGLRLIYYSQIVNDFQKGDIAEGYSVSREKKESFPLTVTSAQKNPTAFYLCASSIESGGGETQYFGPGTRLLVL.

This clone was counted a few times. The rearrangement joins TRBV28 to TRBJ1-5, with 8 positions matching TRBD1. The germline V gene encodes CDR1 MDHEN and CDR2 SYDVKM. The ends lost 5 bases at V and 4 bases at J; junction bases unmatched: 7. The CDR3 spans 15 residues. The CDR3, as DNA: TGTGCCAGCAGTCCATCGCGACAGGGGAATCAGCCCCAGCATTTT. Translating it yields CASSPSRQGNQPQHF.

The chain carries TRBV9 and TRBJ2-1; TRBD2 aligns across 8 bases. V was pared by 0 bases and J by 8 bases, with 10 bases of the junction left unmatched. This CDR3 contains 16 residues. From germline, CDR1 is SGDLS and CDR2 YYNGEE. Written as DNA, the CDR3 is TGTGCCAGCAGCGTAGATGCTGCGGGGGGCACCGATGAGCAGTTCTTC. It codes for CASSVDAAGGTDEQFF. The full variable domain, with the rest looked up from reference TRBV9 and TRBJ2-1, is DSGVTQTPKHLITATGQRVTLRCSPRSGDLSVYWYQQSLDQGLQFLIQYYNGEERAKGNILERFSAQQFPDLHSELNLSSLELGDSALYFCASSVDAAGGTDEQFFGPGTRLTVL.

The V call is TRBV30, the J call TRBJ1-3; D is possibly TRBD1 (6 bases). Germline V gene sequence: CDR1 GTSNPN, CDR2 SVGIG (reference sequence). Trimming shortened V by 0 bases and J by 4 bases, and 13 bases separated the two germline ends. The CDR3 runs 15 residues. The CDR3 region has the DNA TGTGCCTGGAGTGTACGGGGGGCCCCAGGAAACACCATATATTTT. Its protein product is CAWSVRGAPGNTIYF.

The chain is built from TRBV7-8 and TRBJ1-3; no firm D call. The CDR3 has 14 amino acids. Germline V gene lookup returns CDR1 SGHVS and CDR2 FQNEAQ. Trimming stripped 6 bases from V and 4 bases from J, with 13 bases between. The CDR3 region has the DNA TGTGCCAGCAGAATGGGGAGGGCCGGAAACACCATATATTTT. Its protein product is CASRMGRAGNTIYF.

The rearrangement uses TRBV7-6 and TRBJ2-3, with a possible D match to TRBD2 (6 bases). Trimming left V 2 bases short and J 2 bases short, with 20 bases between. In germline, CDR1 is SGHVS, CDR2 FNYEAQ. The CDR3 contains 18 residues. The CDR3 sequence is CASSLRFRGASLTDTQYF. Written as DNA, the CDR3 is TGTGCCAGCAGCTTACGTTTTCGCGGGGCGTCCCTCACAGATACGCAGTATTTT.

J is TRBJ1-1 and V is TRBV2; TRBD1 is a possible D gene (6 bases). This CDR3 is 13 amino acids long. Germline V CDR1 and CDR2: SNHLY, FYNNEI. V dropped 4 bases and J dropped 3 bases, with 9 bases sitting between them. The CDR3 here is CASSGQGYTEAFF. The CDR3 DNA reads as TGTGCCAGCAGTGGGCAGGGGTACACTGAAGCTTTCTTT. The whole variable domain, remainder taken from reference TRBV2 and TRBJ1-1, is EPEVTQTPSHQVTQMGQEVILRCVPISNHLYFYWYRQILGQKVEFLVSFYNNEISEKSEIFDDQFSVERPDGSNFTLKIRSTKLEDSAMYFCASSGQGYTEAFFGQGTRLTVV.

The rearrangement links TRBV19 to TRBJ1-1; no definite D call. In germline, CDR1 is LNHDA, CDR2 SQIVND (reference sequence). This CDR3 is built from 14 residues. With 7 bases removed from V and 2 bases from J, the gap between germline ends came to 14 bases. The CDR3 spells CASNSGFSNTEAFF. CDR3 nucleotide sequence: TGTGCCAGTAACTCGGGGTTTAGTAACACTGAAGCTTTCTTT.

The chain links TRBV4-2 to TRBJ2-2, with TRBD2 as a possible D gene (5 bases). This CDR3 region has 13 residues. Trimming shortened V by 4 bases and J by 6 bases, and 9 bases separated the two germline ends. The germline CDR1 and CDR2 sequences are LGHNA and YNFKEQ. The CDR3 coding sequence is TGTGCCAGCAGCCTGGGGAGTTCCGGGGAGCTGTTTTTT. It translates to CASSLGSSGELFF.

The V call is TRBV6-5, the J call TRBJ2-7; unclear D gene. Per germline, CDR1 MNHEY and CDR2 SVGAGI. Trimming left V 7 bases short and J 0 bases short, with 13 bases between. The CDR3 runs to 14 residues. CDR3 in amino acids: CASNPFRSSYEQYF. The CDR3 DNA reads TGTGCCAGCAACCCGTTTCGTAGCTCCTACGAGCAGTACTTC.

The sample holds a few counts of this clone. The chain carries TRBV2 and TRBJ2-1; 9 nucleotides align to TRBD2. V shed 5 bases, J shed 7 bases, and the junction held 15 bases outside the gene matches. The CDR3 length is 17 residues. Germline CDR1 reads SNHLY; CDR2 reads FYNNEI. The CDR3 protein is CASSYSAGGYGWNEQFF. DNA for the CDR3: TGTGCCAGCAGTTATTCGGCGGGAGGGTACGGTTGGAATGAGCAGTTCTTC.

The chain recombines TRBV2 with TRBJ2-6; 7 bases align to TRBD1. With V trimmed by 6 bases and J by 3 bases, 8 bases remained unmatched. Looked up from germline, CDR1 is SNHLY and CDR2 is FYNNEI. This CDR3 is built from 16 residues. The CDR3 loop reads CASRGPTGLGANVLTF. In DNA, the CDR3 is TGTGCCAGCAGAGGTCCGACAGGGCTTGGGGCCAACGTCCTGACTTTC.

This chain links TRBV18 with TRBJ2-3, with TRBD1 matching over 9 bases. With V trimmed by 4 bases and J by 6 bases, 8 bases remained unmatched. Germline-derived CDR1 and CDR2 are KGHSH and LQKENI. The CDR3 has 15 residues. The CDR3 nucleotides read TGTGCCAGCTCACGCCGGGACAGGGAGGGCGATACGCAGTATTTT. Translation gives CASSRRDREGDTQYF.

The chain couples TRBV5-1 to TRBJ1-1, with a weak D call TRBD1 (5 bases). The V end was cut by 5 bases, the J end by 4 bases, with 12 bases between. This CDR3 has 13 amino acids. Germline V gene data show CDR1 as SGHRS and CDR2 as YFSETQ. CDR3 coding DNA: TGCGCCAGCAGTCGCGTGGGGGGCACTGAAGCTTTCTTT. This encodes CASSRVGGTEAFF.

This clone was detected a few times. The chain is built from TRBV6-4 and TRBJ2-3; 7 bases are a match to TRBD2. Germline V CDR1 and CDR2: MRHNA, SNTAGT. This CDR3 comprises 15 residues. V lost 6 bases, J lost 6 bases, and 12 bases stayed unmatched. The CDR3 coding sequence is TGTGCCAGCAGAGGTAATCCGGGAGGATCGGATACGCAGTATTTT. It encodes CASRGNPGGSDTQYF.